This is a list of T cell receptor beta chains from one sample in a study of T-cell memory formation after mild COVID-19. Via MiXCR, TCRdb re-called the 5' RACE reads, giving one row per CDR3 protein. The sample includes approximately 570,000 distinct CDR3 sequences, about 20% of them seen just once. Sequenced: PBMCs or a T cell subset sorted from them (not recorded which). Source of these receptors: an adult woman who had mild COVID-19 (a few samples of this study predate the infection). Cell type and time point are not known. CDR3s include the opening cysteine and the closing phenylalanine or tryptophan. D genes are given only for firm matches. The size of a clone is reported for some rows only, either as once, few or many, or as a class for expanded clones.

clone size,D gene,J gene,V gene,CDR3 protein,CDR3 DNA
few,NA,TRBJ1-4,TRBV12-3/TRBV12-4,CASSSHPGPNEKLFF,TGTGCCAGCAGTTCACACCCGGGACCTAATGAAAAACTGTTTTTT
few,NA,TRBJ2-3,TRBV18,CASSPRLGEGTDTQYF,TGTGCCAGCTCACCACGCTTGGGAGAAGGGACAGATACGCAGTATTTT
NA,NA,TRBJ1-1,TRBV5-1,CASSLPGLGHTEAFF,TGCGCCAGCAGCTTGCCGGGTCTGGGGCACACTGAAGCTTTCTTT
few,TRBD1,TRBJ2-7,TRBV5-1,CASSQGVATVYSYEQYF,TGCGCCAGCAGCCAGGGGGTAGCGACTGTTTACTCCTACGAGCAGTACTTC
NA,NA,TRBJ2-2,TRBV30,CAWTRDFTGELFF,TGTGCCTGGACTCGGGACTTCACCGGGGAGCTGTTTTTT
NA,NA,TRBJ2-3,TRBV10-3,CATRGGETDTQYF,TGTGCCACGAGAGGGGGGGAAACAGATACGCAGTATTTT
NA,NA,TRBJ2-7,TRBV7-9,CASSPRFVQYF,TGTGCCAGCAGCCCCCGGTTCGTGCAGTACTTC
few,NA,TRBJ2-2,TRBV4-1,CASSQETWRSGNTGELFF,TGCGCCAGCAGCCAAGAGACTTGGAGATCAGGGAACACCGGGGAGCTGTTTTTT
few,NA,TRBJ1-1,TRBV11-3,CASSLETPGKAFF,TGTGCCAGCAGCTTAGAAACACCAGGAAAAGCTTTCTTT
few,TRBD2,TRBJ2-5,TRBV4-1,CASSHKRGHRETQYF,TGCGCCAGCAGCCATAAGCGGGGCCACCGGGAGACCCAGTACTTC
few,NA,TRBJ1-5,TRBV7-2,CASSLGSATQPQHF,TGTGCCAGCAGCTTAGGATCAGCCACCCAGCCCCAGCATTTT
NA,NA,TRBJ2-7,TRBV7-2,CASSTETYEQYF,TGTGCCAGCAGCACCGAAACATACGAGCAGTACTTC
few,NA,TRBJ1-5,TRBV7-2,CASSLEKLSNQPQHF,TGTGCCAGCAGCTTGGAGAAACTGAGCAATCAGCCCCAGCATTTT
many,TRBD1,TRBJ2-1,TRBV7-9,CASSSRTGPLPEQFF,TGTGCCAGCAGCTCAAGGACAGGGCCCCTCCCTGAGCAGTTCTTC
few,NA,TRBJ2-7,TRBV29-1,CSASDRSYEQYF,TGCAGCGCGTCGGACAGATCCTACGAGCAGTACTTC
few,NA,TRBJ2-2,TRBV24-1,CATSRIGGGQRTGELFF,TGTGCCACCAGCCGGATAGGGGGAGGCCAACGGACCGGGGAGCTGTTTTTT
NA,TRBD1,TRBJ1-1,TRBV12-3/TRBV12-4,CASSLQGAWNTEAFF,TGTGCCAGCAGTCTACAGGGGGCTTGGAACACTGAAGCTTTCTTT
few,TRBD2,TRBJ2-3,TRBV7-6,CASSSLTSGADTQYF,TGTGCCAGCAGCTCCCTGACTAGCGGAGCAGATACGCAGTATTTT
many,TRBD2,TRBJ2-1,TRBV5-1,CASSLNASGRGNEQFF,TGCGCCAGCAGCCTGAACGCGAGCGGGAGGGGAAATGAGCAGTTCTTC
many,TRBD2,TRBJ2-1,TRBV24-1,CATSDLPRVAGNNEQFF,TGTGCCACCAGTGATTTGCCACGGGTAGCGGGGAACAATGAGCAGTTCTTC
few,NA,TRBJ1-6,TRBV2,CASIKKTWDSRDSPLHF,TGTGCCAGCATTAAAAAGACCTGGGACTCCCGAGATTCACCCCTCCACTTT
NA,NA,TRBJ2-1,TRBV20-1,CSARKGQGLPGREQFF,TGCAGTGCTAGAAAAGGACAGGGTCTCCCCGGGAGGGAGCAGTTCTTC
NA,NA,TRBJ1-5,TRBV12-3/TRBV12-4,CASSFRRGGKSNQPQHF,TGTGCCAGCAGTTTTCGGAGGGGTGGGAAGAGCAATCAGCCCCAGCATTTT
many,TRBD1,TRBJ1-5,TRBV15,CATSRATGADQGRQPQHF,TGTGCCACCAGCAGAGCAACAGGGGCCGACCAAGGAAGGCAGCCCCAGCATTTT
few,NA,TRBJ2-1,TRBV18,CASSVNNEQFF,TGTGCCAGCTCCGTAAACAATGAGCAGTTCTTC
few,TRBD1,TRBJ1-2,TRBV19,CATGQATYGYTF,TGTGCCACGGGACAGGCAACCTATGGCTACACCTTC
NA,NA,TRBJ2-5,TRBV5-1,CASSFGRGEETQYF,TGCGCCAGCAGCTTCGGACGGGGAGAAGAGACCCAGTACTTC
few,TRBD2,TRBJ2-1,TRBV12-3/TRBV12-4,CASSLPDGVAGNGGNEQFF,TGTGCCAGCAGTTTACCGGACGGAGTAGCGGGCAATGGGGGCAATGAGCAGTTCTTC
NA,NA,TRBJ2-1,TRBV2,CASEGVNSAKQFF,TGTGCCAGCGAGGGGGTGAACAGCGCTAAGCAGTTCTTC
NA,NA,TRBJ1-3,TRBV6-6,CASSYSASGNTIYF,TGTGCCAGCAGTTATTCGGCCTCTGGAAACACCATATATTTT
NA,TRBD1,TRBJ2-1,TRBV12-3/TRBV12-4,CASSLGGQGKFF,TGTGCCAGCAGTTTAGGGGGACAGGGGAAGTTCTTC
NA,NA,TRBJ2-1,TRBV30,CASWDGSSSYNEQFF,TGTGCCTCATGGGACGGGTCCAGTTCCTACAATGAGCAGTTCTTC
NA,NA,TRBJ1-4,TRBV7-4,CASSLQGYNEKLFF,TGTGCCAGCAGCTTACAGGGGTATAATGAAAAACTGTTTTTT
NA,NA,TRBJ1-4,TRBV18,CASSRRQATNEKLFF,TGTGCCAGCTCACGTAGACAGGCAACTAATGAAAAACTGTTTTTT
few,TRBD2,TRBJ2-1,TRBV12-3/TRBV12-4,CASTQREDGNEQFF,TGTGCCAGCACGCAGCGGGAAGATGGCAATGAGCAGTTCTTC
NA,NA,TRBJ2-7,TRBV9,CASSYRDGNYEQYF,TGTGCCAGCAGCTACCGGGACGGAAACTACGAGCAGTACTTC
few,NA,TRBJ2-1,TRBV11-2,CASSLAPPSVEQFF,TGTGCCAGCAGCTTAGCCCCTCCTAGCGTTGAGCAGTTCTTC
few,NA,TRBJ2-1,TRBV7-9,CASSLDYSGDNEQFF,TGTGCCAGCAGCTTAGACTACTCCGGGGACAATGAGCAGTTCTTC
few,NA,TRBJ2-7,TRBV5-4,CASSDATSRTTYEQYF,TGTGCCAGCAGCGACGCGACTAGTCGAACTACCTACGAGCAGTACTTC
NA,NA,TRBJ1-1,TRBV6-5,CASSYPSGTEAFF,TGTGCCAGCAGTTACCCCTCGGGGACTGAAGCTTTCTTT
NA,NA,TRBJ2-5,TRBV2,CASSVRLQETQYF,TGTGCCAGCAGTGTCAGGCTCCAAGAGACCCAGTACTTC
NA,NA,TRBJ1-2,TRBV29-1,CSVVGQGNYGYTF,TGCAGCGTTGTGGGGCAGGGGAACTATGGCTACACCTTC
NA,NA,TRBJ2-1,TRBV7-9,CASYTTRSYNEQFF,TGTGCCAGTTATACTACACGCTCCTACAATGAGCAGTTCTTC
many,NA,TRBJ1-1,TRBV5-1,CASSLAVNTEAFF,TGTGCCAGCAGCTTAGCCGTGAACACTGAAGCTTTCTTT
NA,TRBD2,TRBJ2-5,TRBV12-3/TRBV12-4,CASSSPTSGGAGETQYF,TGTGCCAGCAGTTCGCCGACTAGCGGGGGGGCCGGGGAGACCCAGTACTTC
NA,NA,TRBJ2-1,TRBV2,CASSEGSWGNNEQFF,TGTGCCAGCAGTGAGGGGTCGTGGGGCAACAATGAGCAGTTCTTC
NA,NA,TRBJ2-6,TRBV15,CATTWGRANVLTF,TGTGCCACCACTTGGGGAAGGGCCAACGTCCTGACTTTC
NA,NA,TRBJ2-2,TRBV6-5,CASSYLENTGELFF,TGTGCCAGCAGTTACCTGGAGAACACCGGGGAGCTGTTTTTT
NA,NA,TRBJ2-5,TRBV15,CATSREGLQETQYF,TGTGCCACCAGCAGAGAAGGTCTACAAGAGACCCAGTACTTC
many,NA,TRBJ2-7,TRBV30,CAWRQQSGHSYEQYF,TGTGCCTGGAGACAACAGAGCGGGCACTCCTACGAGCAGTACTTC
NA,TRBD1,TRBJ2-3,TRBV29-1,CSASRQGVRDTQYF,TGCAGCGCCTCCCGGCAGGGGGTGAGGGATACGCAGTATTTT